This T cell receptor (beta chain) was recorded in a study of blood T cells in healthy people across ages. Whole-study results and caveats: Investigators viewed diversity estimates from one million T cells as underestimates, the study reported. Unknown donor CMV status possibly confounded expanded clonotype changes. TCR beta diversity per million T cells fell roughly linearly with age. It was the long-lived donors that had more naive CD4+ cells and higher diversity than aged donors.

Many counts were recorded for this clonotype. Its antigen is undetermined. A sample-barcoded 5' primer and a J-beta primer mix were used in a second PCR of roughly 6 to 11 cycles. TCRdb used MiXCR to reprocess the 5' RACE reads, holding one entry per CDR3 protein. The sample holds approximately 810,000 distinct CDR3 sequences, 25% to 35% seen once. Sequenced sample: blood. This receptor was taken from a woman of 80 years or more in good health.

The DNA of the CDR3 is TGTGCCAGCAGCGTAGGATTGGGGCCAAGGAATGAGCAGTTCTTC. It is translated as CASSVGLGPRNEQFF. The chain recombines TRBV9 with TRBJ2-1; tentative D call: TRBD1 (5 bases). Per the germline V gene, CDR1 is SGDLS and CDR2 is YYNGEE. The CDR3 runs 15 residues. V was cut by 0 bases and J by 7 bases, with 14 bases left in between. The full variable domain, with the rest looked up from reference TRBV9 and TRBJ2-1, is DSGVTQTPKHLITATGQRVTLRCSPRSGDLSVYWYQQSLDQGLQFLIQYYNGEERAKGNILERFSAQQFPDLHSELNLSSLELGDSALYFCASSVGLGPRNEQFFGPGTRLTVL.